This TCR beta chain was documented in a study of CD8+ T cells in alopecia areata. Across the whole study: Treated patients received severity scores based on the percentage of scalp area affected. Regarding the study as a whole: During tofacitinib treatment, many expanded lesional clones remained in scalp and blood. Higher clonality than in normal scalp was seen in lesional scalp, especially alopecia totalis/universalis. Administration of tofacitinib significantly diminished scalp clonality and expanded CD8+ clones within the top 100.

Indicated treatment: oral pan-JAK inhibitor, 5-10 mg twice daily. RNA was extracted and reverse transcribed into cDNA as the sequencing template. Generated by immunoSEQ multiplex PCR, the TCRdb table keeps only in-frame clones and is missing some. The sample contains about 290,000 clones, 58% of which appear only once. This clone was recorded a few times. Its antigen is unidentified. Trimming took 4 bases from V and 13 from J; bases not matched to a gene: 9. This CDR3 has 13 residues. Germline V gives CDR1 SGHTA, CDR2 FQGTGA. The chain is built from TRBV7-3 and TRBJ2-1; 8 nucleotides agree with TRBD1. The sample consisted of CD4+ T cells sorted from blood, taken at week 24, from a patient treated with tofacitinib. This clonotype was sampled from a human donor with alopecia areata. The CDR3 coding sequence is TGTGCCAGCAGCTCAGGGGGCCGGGGAGAACAGTTCTTC. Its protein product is CASSSGGRGEQFF.